The present T cell receptor (beta chain) was sequenced within a study of blood T cell repertoires in COVID-19. Overall study context: Sites in the United States, Italy and Spain provided acute and convalescent COVID-19 samples.

In the authors' methods: Reference gene primers were amplified, and this amplification served to estimate nucleated cell counts. Sequencing was performed with immunoSEQ multiplex PCR; in TCRdb, only in-frame clones are kept and a portion is missing. Clone size and V and J calls were adopted from that table, with D and trimming inferred from the DNA. Of some 150,000 clones listed, roughly 80% are singletons. From germline, CDR1 is MDHEN and CDR2 SYDVKM. V lost 2 bases and J lost 7; bases outside the gene matches: 6. The CDR3 contains 14 residues. This chain connects TRBV28 to TRBJ1-2; 8 nucleotides agree with TRBD1. The sequenced sample was peripheral blood. This receptor was identified in a woman aged 50 to 60 with active or convalescent COVID-19. CDR3 sequence (DNA): TGTGCCAGCAGTTTACCGACAGGGGTGGGTGGCTACACCTTC. As protein: CASSLPTGVGGYTF.